What follows are 20 T cell receptor beta chains derived from one specimen sequenced in a study of blood T cell repertoires in COVID-19 (dated by TCRdb to 2019 to 2021). Receptor libraries were prepared by the immunoSEQ multiplex PCR assay. Held by TCRdb, this immuneACCESS table contains in-frame sequences only and omits some clones. Under half of the omission traces to an unresolved V gene where checked; the cause of the rest is unknown. The sample yields about 400,000 clones; 70% to 90% were counted once. Roughly 1.4% of the sample is in the top ten clones. The sequencing input was peripheral blood. The source of these receptors is a woman in her 30s with active or convalescent COVID-19.

The gene calls are TRBV5-6 and TRBJ1-2; D is unclear. V was pared by 0 bases and J by 4 bases, with 16 bases between. The CDR3 totals 16 residues. Germline V gives CDR1 SGHDT, CDR2 YYEEEE. CDR3 loop: CASSLDRDLNFYGYTF. The DNA for the CDR3 is TGTGCCAGCAGCTTGGATCGCGACTTGAACTTCTATGGCTACACCTTC. The variable domain in full, with the rest retrieved from reference TRBV5-6 and TRBJ1-2, is DAGVTQSPTHLIKTRGQQVTLRCSPKSGHDTVSWYQQALGQGPQFIFQYYEEEERQRGNFPDRFSGHQFPNYSSELNVNALLLGDSALYLCASSLDRDLNFYGYTFGSGTRLTVV.

V and J are TRBV5-8 and TRBJ2-2; D gene uncertain. Trimming took 4 bases from V and 7 from J, leaving 23 bases between them. The CDR3 runs 17 residues. From germline, CDR1 is SGHTS and CDR2 YDEGEE. The CDR3 DNA is TGTGCCAGCAGCCAAAGACTTTCCTTAATGTCGGGCGGGGAGCTGTTTTTT. Protein product: CASSQRLSLMSGGELFF.

The chain links TRBV19 to TRBJ1-1, with a possible D match to TRBD1 (6 bases). The germline V gene has CDR1 LNHDA and CDR2 SQIVND (reference sequence). This CDR3 spans 13 amino acids. V lost 3 bases to trimming and J lost 5 bases, with 10 bases between them. The CDR3 nucleotides are TGTGCCAGTAGTATGGGGGCCGGGACTGAAGCTTTCTTT. Translated: CASSMGAGTEAFF.

The chain links TRBV27 to TRBJ2-1; TRBD2 matches at 14 bases. The V segment lost 6 bases and the J segment 6 bases; nucleotides outside the gene matches: 4. Germline lookup yields CDR1 MNHEY and CDR2 SMNVEV (reference sequence). CDR3 length equals 15 residues. The CDR3 loop is CASSQTSGGANEQFF. The CDR3 nucleotides read TGTGCCAGCAGCCAGACTAGCGGGGGGGCCAATGAGCAGTTCTTC.

The chain joins TRBV2 to TRBJ1-2; a possible D gene is TRBD1 (5 bases). CDR1 is SNHLY and CDR2 is FYNNEI in the germline V gene. Deletions cut 7 bases from V and 1 base from J, with 16 bases between. The CDR3 has 15 residues. CDR3 protein: CASKLDTSFNYGYTF. Written as DNA, the CDR3 is TGTGCCAGCAAGCTGGACACCTCCTTTAACTATGGCTACACCTTC.

The rearrangement links TRBV5-1 to TRBJ2-3, with TRBD2 identical over 7 bases. The CDR3 covers 18 residues. Germline trimming cut 0 bases from V and 0 bases from J; bases unmatched to any gene: 10. Looked up from germline, CDR1 is SGHRS and CDR2 is YFSETQ. As DNA, the CDR3 is TGCGCCAGCAGCTTGGAAGGGTGGCGAGCGGGGAGCACAGATACGCAGTATTTT. It specifies CASSLEGWRAGSTDTQYF.

The chain couples TRBV3-1 (or the pseudogene TRBV3-2) to TRBJ1-3; tentatively, D is TRBD1 (6 bases). This CDR3 contains 15 residues. Trimming removed 1 base from V and 8 bases from J, with 15 bases in between. Germline V lookup: CDR1 LGHDT, CDR2 YNNKEL (reference sequence). Here the CDR3 DNA reads TGTGCCAGCAGCCAAGCCTATACAGGGTCGTACACCATATATTTT. Amino acid sequence: CASSQAYTGSYTIYF.

The chain recombines TRBV3-1 (or the pseudogene TRBV3-2) with TRBJ2-1; 8 bases line up with TRBD1. The CDR3 spans 13 residues. The germline CDR1 and CDR2 sequences are LGHDT and YNNKEL (reference sequence). The trim removed 4 bases at V and 8 bases at J, leaving 4 bases unmatched. CDR3 coding DNA: TGTGCCAGCAGCCCCGGACAGGGCTATGAGCAGTTCTTC. Its translation: CASSPGQGYEQFF.

The V call is TRBV2, the J call TRBJ1-1; D perhaps matches TRBD1 (5 bases). Trimming removed 6 bases at V and 4 bases at J, with 9 bases between. The CDR3 contains 12 residues. Germline lookup yields CDR1 SNHLY and CDR2 FYNNEI. DNA for the CDR3: TGTGCCAGCAGGGGGACTGGCACTGAAGCTTTCTTT. It translates to CASRGTGTEAFF.

This clone has a handful of counts. V usage is TRBV7-9 and J usage is TRBJ1-1, with TRBD1 identical over 8 bases. Germline V CDR1 and CDR2: SEHNR, FQNEAQ (reference sequence). The CDR3 is 13 residues long. V lost 1 base to trimming and J lost 7 bases; unmatched junction nucleotides: 2. CDR3 residues: CASSLGTGNEAFF. The CDR3 nucleotides are TGTGCCAGCAGCTTAGGGACAGGGAATGAAGCTTTCTTT.

The chain carries TRBV5-4 and TRBJ2-1; the match to TRBD2 covers 11 bases. This CDR3 contains 18 residues. Germline assignment: CDR1 SGHNT and CDR2 YYREEE (reference sequence). V was pared by 1 base and J by 3 bases, with 9 bases of the junction left unmatched. For the CDR3, the DNA is TGTGCCAGCAGCTTGAGGCTACTAGCGGGAGCCAGCTACAATGAGCAGTTCTTC. Translation: CASSLRLLAGASYNEQFF.

The gene calls are TRBV14 and TRBJ2-5; 11 bases are a match to TRBD2. Germline V gives CDR1 SGHDN, CDR2 FVKESK. The CDR3 is made up of 17 amino acids. V gave up 5 bases and J gave up 5 bases; unmatched junction bases: 13. The CDR3 DNA reads TGTGCCAGCAGCAAAGGACTAGCGGGCCTACTTGAGGAGACCCAGTACTTC. It specifies CASSKGLAGLLEETQYF.

This chain uses TRBV5-4 with TRBJ2-3; 14 nucleotides agree with TRBD2. Trimming at V came to 7 bases and at J to 1 base, leaving 8 bases not matched to a gene. The CDR3 is made up of 17 amino acids. Germline CDR1 is SGHNT and CDR2 is YYREEE (reference sequence). The CDR3 loop is CASRGTSGGLRTDTQYF. The CDR3 DNA sequence: TGTGCCAGCCGGGGGACTAGCGGGGGCTTGCGCACAGATACGCAGTATTTT. Variable domain in full (rest from reference TRBV5-4 and TRBJ2-3): ETGVTQSPTHLIKTRGQQVTLRCSSQSGHNTVSWYQQALGQGPQFIFQYYREEENGRGNFPPRFSGLQFPNYSSELNVNALELDDSALYLCASRGTSGGLRTDTQYFGPGTRLTVL.

This chain links TRBV7-6 with TRBJ2-7, with D possibly TRBD1 on 6 matching bases. The CDR3 has 16 amino acids. CDR1 and CDR2 from the germline V gene are SGHVS and FNYEAQ. The V end lost 4 bases, the J end lost 5 bases, and 21 bases lay between the germline ends. CDR3 bases: TGTGCCAGCAGCTCCATCCCCCCAGGGGAAGGCGACGAGCAGTACTTC. Protein product: CASSSIPPGEGDEQYF.

This clone has just one count. The CDR3 DNA sequence: TGTGCCAGCAGTCCCCCAGGACTAGCCAAAAACATTCAGTACTTC. Protein sequence: CASSPPGLAKNIQYF. The rearrangement links TRBV27 to TRBJ2-4; D perhaps matches TRBD2 (5 bases). The germline V and J ends were trimmed by 5 bases and 0 bases, with 11 bases remaining between them. CDR1 is MNHEY, CDR2 SMNVEV, per germline (reference sequence). There are 15 residues in the CDR3.

The V call is TRBV7-6, the J call TRBJ2-3; 12 bases line up with TRBD1. The V and J ends lost 0 bases and 4 bases, in that order; junction bases with no gene match: 2. Germline V gene sequence: CDR1 SGHVS, CDR2 FNYEAQ. The CDR3 is 16 amino acids. CDR3 sequence: CASSLAGQGASDTQYF. CDR3 nucleotide sequence: TGTGCCAGCAGCTTAGCGGGACAGGGGGCATCAGATACGCAGTATTTT.

CDR3 DNA: TGTGCCAGCTCACCATCCACGGGGGCTAATGAAAAACTGTTTTTT. It codes for CASSPSTGANEKLFF. The chain couples TRBV18 to TRBJ1-4, with D possibly matching TRBD1 (5 bases). Germline V gives CDR1 KGHSH, CDR2 LQKENI. Trimming cost V 2 bases and J 3 bases, with 10 bases left between them. This CDR3 comprises 15 residues.

The V and J genes are TRBV6-5 and TRBJ2-7, with TRBD2 matching 10 bases. Germline lookup yields CDR1 MNHEY and CDR2 SVGAGI. With 8 bases clipped from V and 1 base from J, the junction kept 5 bases outside the gene matches. This CDR3 comprises 14 residues. CDR3 DNA: TGTGCCAGCGGGGAGCGGGAGGGTTCCTACGAGCAGTACTTC. Its protein product is CASGEREGSYEQYF.

The CDR3 sequence: CASSTPGAGQNSPLHF. CDR3 nucleotides: TGTGCCAGTAGTACGCCTGGCGCAGGCCAGAATTCACCCCTCCACTTT. J is TRBJ1-6 and V is TRBV19; D ambiguous. Germline V gene sequence: CDR1 LNHDA, CDR2 SQIVND (reference sequence). V lost 4 bases, J lost 7 bases, and 17 bases lay in between. The CDR3 length is 16 residues.

V and J are TRBV5-6 and TRBJ2-7; 7 bases are a match to TRBD1. Per germline, CDR1 SGHDT and CDR2 YYEEEE. The V and J ends lost 4 bases and 5 bases, in that order; junction bases with no gene match: 15. The CDR3 is 16 residues long. The CDR3 bases are TGTGCCAGCAGCATACTAGGGGGCGAGAGTTCCCACGAGCAGTACTTC. It codes for CASSILGGESSHEQYF.